Listed here are 26 T cell receptor beta chains from one sample, sequenced in a study of T-cell memory formation after mild COVID-19. Each CDR3 protein is one row after TCRdb ran MiXCR on the 5' RACE reads. This sample has 470,000 or so distinct CDR3 sequences; 20% occur once, and the top ten carry 8.4%. The sequenced sample consisted of PBMCs or a T cell subset sorted from them (not recorded which). The receptors stem from an adult woman who had mild COVID-19 (a few samples of this study predate the infection). Cell type and time point are not known.

J is TRBJ2-1 and V is TRBV4-3; 8 bases are shared with TRBD2. CDR1 and CDR2 from the germline V gene are LGHNA and YSLEER. The CDR3 has 15 residues. V lost 0 bases to trimming and J lost 4 bases; unmatched junction nucleotides: 2. CDR3 in amino acids: CASSQDAGGYNEQFF. As DNA, the CDR3 is TGCGCCAGCAGCCAAGATGCGGGAGGTTACAATGAGCAGTTCTTC.

The V call is TRBV29-1, the J call TRBJ1-2; 10 nucleotides align to TRBD1. Trimming took 7 bases from V and 4 from J; bases not matched to a gene: 9. CDR3 length: 14 amino acids. Germline CDR1 SQVTM, CDR2 ANQGSEA. CDR3 region: CSADFRDRGYGYTF. The CDR3 DNA sequence: TGCAGCGCCGATTTCCGGGACAGGGGCTATGGCTACACCTTC.

The chain employs TRBV7-2 and TRBJ1-5, with D hard to call. The ends were cut back, 5 bases at V and 4 bases at J, with 9 bases in the middle. Germline CDR1 reads SGHTA; CDR2 reads FQGNSA. CDR3 length: 13 residues. CDR3 residues: CASSPEVNQPQHF. The CDR3 DNA is TGTGCCAGCAGCCCAGAGGTTAATCAGCCCCAGCATTTT.

This clonotype was counted many times. The V call is TRBV12-3 or TRBV12-4, the J call TRBJ1-2; no clear D. The CDR3 is made up of 12 amino acids. V was trimmed by 1 base and J by 4 bases, leaving 4 bases between them. The CDR3 DNA sequence: TGTGCCAGCAGTTTAGATTTCTATGGCTACACCTTC. Translating gives CASSLDFYGYTF.

This clonotype was detected only a few times. The chain carries TRBV12-3 or TRBV12-4 and TRBJ1-1; maybe TRBD1 (6 bases). V was shortened by 7 bases and J by 8 bases, with 14 bases between the two germline ends. There are 12 residues in the CDR3. The CDR3 DNA reads TGTGCCAGCACCCTCGGACAGAGAGAAGCTTTCTTT. This sequence encodes CASTLGQREAFF.

This clonotype was found many times. One end of the junction does not line up with germline, which may come from a read error. The rearrangement joins TRBV27 to TRBJ1-1; D is ambiguous. The CDR3 is made up of 13 amino acids. Germline V lookup: CDR1 MNHEY, CDR2 SMNVEV (reference sequence). The CDR3 sequence: CASSLSRNTEAFF. The CDR3 DNA reads TGTGCCAGCAGCTTATCCAGGAACACTGAAGCTTTCTTT.

This clonotype was counted a few times. In DNA form, the CDR3 reads TGTGCCAGCAGCTTAGGCGCCAGTTTCACTGAAGCTTTCTTT. This sequence encodes CASSLGASFTEAFF. This chain connects TRBV7-9 to TRBJ1-1; D remains ambiguous. The germline V and J ends were trimmed by 1 base and 4 bases, with 10 bases remaining between them. The CDR3 extends over 14 amino acids. CDR1 and CDR2 (germline): SEHNR, FQNEAQ (reference sequence).

The chain uses TRBV7-9 and TRBJ2-3; 7 bases are shared with TRBD2. Germline CDR1 SEHNR, CDR2 FQNEAQ (reference sequence). V lost 0 bases to trimming and J lost 5 bases; unmatched junction nucleotides: 2. The CDR3 runs 14 residues. The CDR3 nucleotides are TGTGCCAGCAGCTTAGCCGCGGGAGAAGATACGCAGTATTTT. The encoded protein is CASSLAAGEDTQYF.

The chain couples TRBV5-1 to TRBJ2-5; D not resolved. The CDR3 loop spans 13 amino acids. Looked up from germline, CDR1 is SGHRS and CDR2 is YFSETQ. V lost 1 base and J 5 bases, leaving 9 bases between the germline ends. Written as DNA, the CDR3 is TGCGCCAGCAGCTTGAATCCCGAGGAGACCCAGTACTTC. Protein product: CASSLNPEETQYF.

This clonotype was seen a few times. The chain recombines TRBV5-8 with TRBJ2-2; unclear D gene. The CDR3 covers 16 residues. The germline V gene encodes CDR1 SGHTS and CDR2 YDEGEE. V lost 1 base and J lost 0, with 10 bases in between. The CDR3, as DNA: TGTGCCAGCAGCTTGTACCTCGGTGCGAACACCGGGGAGCTGTTTTTT. Protein product: CASSLYLGANTGELFF. Full variable domain (outside the CDR3, taken from reference TRBV5-8 and TRBJ2-2): EAGVTQSPTHLIKTRGQQATLRCSPISGHTSVYWYQQALGLGLQFLLWYDEGEERNRGNFPPRFSGRQFPNYSSELNVNALELEDSALYLCASSLYLGANTGELFFGEGSRLTVL.

This clonotype was counted between two and nine times. The rearrangement uses TRBV3-1 and TRBJ1-1; no firm D call. The CDR3 runs to 14 residues. CDR1 LGHDT and CDR2 YNNKEL come from the germline V gene (reference sequence). With 5 bases removed from V and 11 bases from J, the gap between germline ends came to 21 bases. CDR3 DNA: TGTGCCAGCAGCGAAGCCGGTCCCGGGCGCGGGGCTTTCTTT. Protein sequence: CASSEAGPGRGAFF.

Only a few counts were recorded for this clonotype. The chain links TRBV15 to TRBJ2-7; D is ambiguous. Per the germline V gene, CDR1 is LNHNV and CDR2 is YYDKDF (reference sequence). Trimming removed 1 base from V and 3 bases from J, with 7 bases in between. The CDR3 spans 13 residues. The CDR3 sequence: CATSRVSSYEQYF. The DNA of the CDR3 is TGTGCCACCAGCAGAGTTTCTAGCTACGAGCAGTACTTC. The full variable domain, rest sourced from reference TRBV15 and TRBJ2-7, is DAMVIQNPRYQVTQFGKPVTLSCSQTLNHNVMYWYQQKSSQAPKLLFHYYDKDFNNEADTPDNFQSRRPNTSFCFLDIRSPGLGDTAMYLCATSRVSSYEQYFGPGTRLTVT.

This clonotype came up a few times. The chain has TRBV5-1 and TRBJ2-1, with TRBD2 identical over 16 bases. With 0 bases clipped from V and 2 bases from J, the junction kept 5 bases outside the gene matches. Germline V gives CDR1 SGHRS, CDR2 YFSETQ. The CDR3 sequence is 19 residues long. CDR3 residues: CASSLVGTSGRGTYNEQFF. In DNA, the CDR3 is TGCGCCAGCAGCTTGGTAGGGACTAGCGGGAGGGGAACCTACAATGAGCAGTTCTTC.

The chain carries TRBV20-1 and TRBJ2-1; D may be TRBD1 or TRBD2 (5 bases each). V lost 3 bases and J lost 8, with 20 bases in between. Germline CDR1 reads DFQATT; CDR2 reads SNEGSKA (reference sequence). The CDR3 sequence is 15 residues long. CDR3 sequence reads: CSARWGYGSNDEQFF. CDR3 nucleotide sequence: TGCAGTGCTAGGTGGGGGTATGGTTCGAACGATGAGCAGTTCTTC.

This clonotype was recorded a few times. The chain uses TRBV5-4 and TRBJ2-7; TRBD2 might be the D (6 bases). From germline, CDR1 is SGHNT and CDR2 YYREEE (reference sequence). V was shortened by 0 bases and J by 0 bases, with 10 bases between the two germline ends. CDR3 length: 15 residues. CDR3 sequence reads: CASSLELSGSYEQYF. In DNA, the CDR3 is TGTGCCAGCAGCTTGGAGCTTAGCGGCTCCTACGAGCAGTACTTC.

The chain has TRBV29-1 and TRBJ2-3; possibly TRBD2 for D (5 bases). The length of the CDR3 is 14 residues. From germline, CDR1 is SQVTM and CDR2 ANQGSEA. Between the trimmed V and J ends, which lost 6 bases and 0 bases, there was a span of 13 bases. CDR3 sequence reads: CSVLQRLSTDTQYF. The CDR3 bases are TGCAGCGTACTCCAGCGGCTCAGCACAGATACGCAGTATTTT.

This clonotype was counted only a few times. The chain joins TRBV11-2 to TRBJ1-2, with D hard to call. CDR1 SGHAT and CDR2 FQNNGV come from the germline V gene. The V and J ends lost 2 bases and 4 bases respectively, with 14 bases between them. The CDR3 has 15 residues. The CDR3 DNA follows: TGTGCCAGCAGCTTAAGTTCAGCTACCATCTATGGCTACACCTTC. It specifies CASSLSSATIYGYTF.

The chain combines TRBV5-4 with TRBJ2-3; TRBD2 matches at 12 bases. CDR3 length equals 17 residues. J was trimmed by 2 bases and V by 4 bases; bases with no gene match: 8. The germline V gene encodes CDR1 SGHNT and CDR2 YYREEE (reference sequence). The DNA for the CDR3 is TGTGCCAGCAGCGCCCGACTAGCGGGGGCCTCCACAGATACGCAGTATTTT. It specifies CASSARLAGASTDTQYF. Full variable domain (outside the CDR3, taken from reference TRBV5-4 and TRBJ2-3): ETGVTQSPTHLIKTRGQQVTLRCSSQSGHNTVSWYQQALGQGPQFIFQYYREEENGRGNFPPRFSGLQFPNYSSELNVNALELDDSALYLCASSARLAGASTDTQYFGPGTRLTVL.

V usage is TRBV6-5 and J usage is TRBJ2-7; D is undetermined. The germline V gene has CDR1 MNHEY and CDR2 SVGAGI. The CDR3 extends over 13 amino acids. Trimming stripped 0 bases from V and 4 bases from J, with 7 bases between. The CDR3, as DNA: TGTGCCAGCAGTTACTCGACGTCGTACGAGCAGTACTTC. It yields the protein CASSYSTSYEQYF.

This clonotype was recorded at least ten times. The chain has TRBV20-1 and TRBJ2-1, with 11 bases matching TRBD2. Germline CDR1 is DFQATT and CDR2 is SNEGSKA (reference sequence). V lost 4 bases, J lost 7 bases, and 6 bases stayed unmatched. The CDR3 runs to 14 residues. The CDR3 reads CSATAASGRNEQFF. As DNA, the CDR3 is TGCAGTGCTACTGCCGCTAGCGGGAGGAATGAGCAGTTCTTC.

The gene calls are TRBV12-3 or TRBV12-4 and TRBJ1-2, with D possibly matching TRBD1 (5 bases). The length of the CDR3 is 11 residues. V shed 5 bases and J shed 8 bases, with 9 bases lying between them. CDR3: CASSAGYGYTF. CDR3 DNA sequence: TGTGCCAGCAGTGCAGGGTACGGCTACACCTTC.

This clonotype was seen a few times. This chain links TRBV20-1 with TRBJ1-2; D call uncertain. The CDR3 is 16 amino acids. V was trimmed by 0 bases and J by 0 bases, leaving 14 bases between them. The V gene's germline CDR1 is DFQATT and CDR2 SNEGSKA (reference sequence). The CDR3 DNA sequence: TGCAGTGCTAGAGATGGCAACAGCCTAGCTAACTATGGCTACACCTTC. Protein product: CSARDGNSLANYGYTF.

Only a few counts were recorded for this clonotype. CDR3 sequence (DNA): TGCGCCAGCAGTTCTGACGGCGGAGGATCCAAAAACATTCAGTACTTC. Protein sequence: CASSSDGGGSKNIQYF. The rearrangement joins TRBV5-1 to TRBJ2-4; D perhaps matches TRBD2 (5 bases). V was clipped by 5 bases and J by 2 bases, with 17 bases between them. There are 16 residues in the CDR3. From germline, CDR1 is SGHRS and CDR2 YFSETQ.

This clonotype turned up a few times. The V call is TRBV2, the J call TRBJ2-7; possibly TRBD2 for D (5 bases). V was clipped by 6 bases and J by 4 bases, with 16 bases between them. Germline V gives CDR1 SNHLY, CDR2 FYNNEI. The CDR3 is 14 amino acids. DNA for the CDR3: TGTGCCAGCAGCCCCGACGTTACGGGGTACGAGCAGTACTTC. It specifies CASSPDVTGYEQYF.

This clonotype showed up just a few times. V and J are TRBV2 and TRBJ2-7; D remains unclear. This CDR3 spans 12 amino acids. The germline V gene has CDR1 SNHLY and CDR2 FYNNEI. V was cut by 6 bases and J by 2 bases, with 8 bases left in between. Here the CDR3 DNA reads TGTGCCAGCAGGGCCTGGGCCTACGAGCAGTACTTC. This sequence encodes CASRAWAYEQYF. Filled out from reference TRBV2 and TRBJ2-7, the complete variable domain reads EPEVTQTPSHQVTQMGQEVILRCVPISNHLYFYWYRQILGQKVEFLVSFYNNEISEKSEIFDDQFSVERPDGSNFTLKIRSTKLEDSAMYFCASRAWAYEQYFGPGTRLTVT.

This clonotype was detected many times. Here the CDR3 DNA reads TGCTCCTCCTACGAGCAGTACTTC. As protein: CSSYEQYF. V gene TRBV23-1 combines with J gene TRBJ2-7; no firm D call. TRBV23-1 is sorted into the ORF group, with uncertain function. There are 8 residues in the CDR3.